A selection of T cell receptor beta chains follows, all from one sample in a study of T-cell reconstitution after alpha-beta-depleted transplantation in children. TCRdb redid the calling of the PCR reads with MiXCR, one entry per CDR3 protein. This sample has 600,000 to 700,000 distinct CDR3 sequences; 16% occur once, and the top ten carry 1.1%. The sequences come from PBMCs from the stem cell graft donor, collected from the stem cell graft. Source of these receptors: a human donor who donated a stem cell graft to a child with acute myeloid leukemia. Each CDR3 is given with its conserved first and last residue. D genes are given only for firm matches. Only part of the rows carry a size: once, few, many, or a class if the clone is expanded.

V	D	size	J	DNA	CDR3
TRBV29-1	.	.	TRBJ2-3	TGCAGCGTTGAAGGCCCCTTCGGCACAGATACGCAGTATTTT	CSVEGPFGTDTQYF
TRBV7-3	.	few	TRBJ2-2	TGTGCCAGCAGATGGGACCTTAACACCGGGGAGCTGTTTTTT	CASRWDLNTGELFF
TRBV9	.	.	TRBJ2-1	TGTGCCAGCAGGGCAGTCTCCTACAATGAGCAGTTCTTC	CASRAVSYNEQFF
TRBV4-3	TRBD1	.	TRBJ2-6	TGCGCCAGCAGCCAAGCTTCAGGGGGCCCTTTTTCCTCTGGGGCCAACGTCCTGACTTTC	CASSQASGGPFSSGANVLTF
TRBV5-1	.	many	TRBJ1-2	TGCGCCAGCAGCCCGCGGGACCGCAACTATGGCTACACCTTC	CASSPRDRNYGYTF
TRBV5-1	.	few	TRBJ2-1	TGCGCCAGCAGCTTCGGAAGGTCCAATGAGCAGTTCTTC	CASSFGRSNEQFF
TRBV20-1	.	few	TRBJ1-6	TGCAGTGCTAGACTCGTTTCCGGGGGGCAAGGCAATTCACCCCTCCACTTT	CSARLVSGGQGNSPLHF
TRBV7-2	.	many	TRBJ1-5	TGTGCCAGCAGCTTAGGTTCACTAGGGGTCAATCAGCCCCAGCATTTT	CASSLGSLGVNQPQHF
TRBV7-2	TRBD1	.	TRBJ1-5	TGTGCCAGCAGCCGGGACAGGGGGCCCTATCAGCCCCAGCATTTT	CASSRDRGPYQPQHF
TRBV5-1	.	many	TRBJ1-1	TGCGCCAGCAGCTTACGCAGCATGGGCACTGAAGCTTTCTTT	CASSLRSMGTEAFF
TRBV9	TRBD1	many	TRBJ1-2	TGTGCCAGCAGCGTCGACAGGGGCTATGGCTACACCTTC	CASSVDRGYGYTF
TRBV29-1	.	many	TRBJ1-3	TGCAGCGTTAAGGCAAGGGGCGCTGGAAACACCATATATTTT	CSVKARGAGNTIYF
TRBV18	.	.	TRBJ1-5	TGTGCCAGCTCACCGTCCGTGGCACCTGGTGCGGGACCCCAGCATTTT	CASSPSVAPGAGPQHF
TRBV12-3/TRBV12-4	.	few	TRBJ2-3	TGTGCCAGCAGTTTTATGACCGGGGGCACAGATACGCAGTATTTT	CASSFMTGGTDTQYF
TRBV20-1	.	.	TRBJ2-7	TGCAGTGCCCCAACGGGGGCCGAGCAGTACTTC	CSAPTGAEQYF
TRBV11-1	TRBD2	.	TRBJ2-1	TGTGCCAGCAGCTTAGCGTCTCCCCACGGACTAGCGGGGGGGCCCCCCTACAATGAGCAGTTCTTC	CASSLASPHGLAGGPPYNEQFF
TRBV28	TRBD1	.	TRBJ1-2	TGTGCCAGCAGTTCACCCGGGACAGCCCTCTATGGCTACACCTTC	CASSSPGTALYGYTF
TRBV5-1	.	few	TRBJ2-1	TGCGCCAGCGCGTTTGGCCGGAATGAGCAGTTCTTC	CASAFGRNEQFF
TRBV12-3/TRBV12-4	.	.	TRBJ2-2	TGTGCCAGCAGTTTAGAGGCAGGGAAGTTCGCCGGGGAGCTGTTTTTT	CASSLEAGKFAGELFF
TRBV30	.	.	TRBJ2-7	TGTGCCTGGAGTGTGAACTCCTACGAGCAGTACTTC	CAWSVNSYEQYF
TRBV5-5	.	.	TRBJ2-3	TGTGCCAGCAGCTTAGGAGGACTCCTACGTGCAGATACGCAGTATTTT	CASSLGGLLRADTQYF
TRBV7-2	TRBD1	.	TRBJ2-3	TGTGCCAGCAGCTTAGGACAGGGGGGGAATACGCAGTATTTT	CASSLGQGGNTQYF
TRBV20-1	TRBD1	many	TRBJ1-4	TGCAGTGCTTTTCCCGATACAGGGGGCCGTGAAAAACTGTTTTTT	CSAFPDTGGREKLFF
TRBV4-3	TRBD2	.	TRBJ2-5	TGCGCCAGCAGCCAAGATTGGGCCATTACTAGCGGGGGCCTTGAGACCCAGTACTTC	CASSQDWAITSGGLETQYF
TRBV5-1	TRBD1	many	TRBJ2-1	TGCGCCAGCAACAGGGGGGAAACCTACAATGAGCAGTTCTTC	CASNRGETYNEQFF
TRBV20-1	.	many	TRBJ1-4	TGCAGTGCCCCGTTCGGTGGGGTTAATGAAAAACTGTTTTTT	CSAPFGGVNEKLFF
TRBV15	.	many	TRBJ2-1	TGTGCCACCAGCGTCCGGGCCAGAAAGGGGATTGAGCAGTTCTTC	CATSVRARKGIEQFF
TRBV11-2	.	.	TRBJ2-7	TGTGCCAGCAGCTTAGAGATCGAGCCCGGGCAGTACTTC	CASSLEIEPGQYF
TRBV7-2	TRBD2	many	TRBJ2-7	TGTGCCAGCAGCCTTAGCGGGGGAAGCTACGAGCAGTACTTC	CASSLSGGSYEQYF
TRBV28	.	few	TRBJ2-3	TGTGCCAGCAAGGCAGCTGGCACAGATACGCAGTATTTT	CASKAAGTDTQYF
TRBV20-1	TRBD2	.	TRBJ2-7	TGCAGTGCTAGAGATTTTTCGACTAGCGGCTACGAGCAGTACTTC	CSARDFSTSGYEQYF
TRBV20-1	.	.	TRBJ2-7	TGCAGTGCTCAGGGACTGCTCCTTTCCTCCTACGAGCAGTACTTC	CSAQGLLLSSYEQYF
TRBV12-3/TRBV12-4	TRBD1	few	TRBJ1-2	TGTGCCAGCAGCCCGGACAGGGGTGATGGCTACACCTTC	CASSPDRGDGYTF
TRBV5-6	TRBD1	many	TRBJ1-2	TGTGCCAGCAGCCCACACCCGGGACAGGCCTATGGCTACACCTTC	CASSPHPGQAYGYTF
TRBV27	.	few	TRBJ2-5	TGTGCCAGCAGGCAAACTATGGGAGAGACCCAGTACTTC	CASRQTMGETQYF
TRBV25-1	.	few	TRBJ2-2	TGTGCCAGCAGTCATAGGGGACCTAACACCGGGGAGCTGTTTTTT	CASSHRGPNTGELFF
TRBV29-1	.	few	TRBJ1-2	TGCAGCGTTGAACTAGATTACCGGGCACAGGGAAGATATGGCTACACCTTC	CSVELDYRAQGRYGYTF
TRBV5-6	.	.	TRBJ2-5	TGTGCCAGCAGCCCAGGACCAGAGCTAGGGACGGACCAGTACTTC	CASSPGPELGTDQYF
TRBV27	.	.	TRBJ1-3	TGTGCCAGCAGGGAGACAGCCCACTCTGGAAACACCATATATTTT	CASRETAHSGNTIYF
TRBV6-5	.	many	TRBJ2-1	TGTGCCAGCAGTTACTCGGCAGGGATAGGGGAGCAGTTCTTC	CASSYSAGIGEQFF
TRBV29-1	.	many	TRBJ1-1	TGCAGCTCGGCCATGCAGGGGAACGCTTTCTTT	CSSAMQGNAFF
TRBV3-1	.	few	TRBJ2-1	TGTGCCAGCAGCCCGGAAGGTGTGACGGGGCCAAACAATGAGCAGTTCTTC	CASSPEGVTGPNNEQFF
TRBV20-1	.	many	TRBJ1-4	TGCAGTGCTAGCACAGGCAATAATGAAAAACTGTTTTTT	CSASTGNNEKLFF
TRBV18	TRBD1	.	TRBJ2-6	TGTGCCAGCTCGGGACAGGCGCCTGGGTCTGGGGCCAACGTCCTGACTTTC	CASSGQAPGSGANVLTF
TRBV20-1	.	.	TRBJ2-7	TGCAGTGCTAGAGACCAGCAATCCTACGAGCAGTACTTC	CSARDQQSYEQYF
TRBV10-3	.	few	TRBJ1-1	TGTGCCATCAGTGAGCTAGGCTCTGAAGCTTTCTTT	CAISELGSEAFF
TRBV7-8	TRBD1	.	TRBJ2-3	TGTGCCAGCAGCCCCGGGACAGGTCTTTGGGATTTT	CASSPGTGLWDF
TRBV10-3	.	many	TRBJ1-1	TGTGCCATCAGCCACGGACGGCTGAACACTGAAGCTTTCTTT	CAISHGRLNTEAFF
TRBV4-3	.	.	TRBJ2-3	TGCGCCAGCAGCCAAGATCAGGGAGGCCCAGATACGCAGTATTTT	CASSQDQGGPDTQYF
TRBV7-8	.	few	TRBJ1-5	TGTGCCAGCAGCCCCCAGTTAGGGGCTGTTCAGCCCCAGCATTTT	CASSPQLGAVQPQHF
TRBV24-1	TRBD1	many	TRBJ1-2	TGTGCCACCAGTGATCGGGACAGTGGGGGAGGCTACACCTTC	CATSDRDSGGGYTF
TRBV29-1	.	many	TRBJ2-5	TGCAGCTTCAGGGGAAACCAAGAGACCCAGTACTTC	CSFRGNQETQYF
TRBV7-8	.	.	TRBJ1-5	TGTGCCAGCCGAACCAAGGGGAATAGCAATCAGCCCCAGCATTTT	CASRTKGNSNQPQHF
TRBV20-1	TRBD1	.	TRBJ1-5	TGCTGTGCTAGTCCCCTCCGGGACAGGGGCAATCAGCCCCAGCATTTT	CCASPLRDRGNQPQHF
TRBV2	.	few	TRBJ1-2	TGTGCCAGCATCGCAGACAGCGAGAGACTTTATGGCTACACCTTC	CASIADSERLYGYTF